The 19 T cell receptor beta chains below come from one sample, sequenced in a study of shared clonotypes between healthy human individuals. Using immunoSEQ multiplex PCR, the repertoire was profiled, and TCRdb retains in-frame clones only, with some absent. The sample contains 2 million to 2.5 million clones, more than 80% of which appear only once. The sample taken for sequencing was naive CD4+ T cells from PBMCs. The subset was: CD45RA+ positively selected. All receptors derive from a man between 18 and 35 years old in good health. Some clones in this sample may be carry-over from other donors' samples.

The rearrangement joins TRBV4-2 to TRBJ2-7; perhaps D is TRBD1 or TRBD2 (5 bases each). CDR3 length: 16 amino acids. V lost 0 bases and J 4 bases, leaving 16 bases between the germline ends. CDR1 LGHNA and CDR2 YNFKEQ come from the germline V gene. The CDR3 here is CASSQDRFRERYEQYF. The CDR3, as DNA: TGTGCCAGCAGCCAAGATCGGTTCAGGGAGAGATACGAGCAGTACTTC.

The V call is TRBV7-2, the J call TRBJ1-5; a possible D gene is TRBD1 (5 bases). The V gene's germline CDR1 is SGHTA and CDR2 FQGNSA. The V gene lost 3 bases and the J gene lost 7 bases, with 10 bases spanning the gap. The CDR3 length is 13 residues. The CDR3 sequence is CASSFSRGQPQHF. CDR3 coding DNA: TGTGCCAGCAGCTTTAGTCGGGGGCAGCCCCAGCATTTT.

The chain couples TRBV7-9 to TRBJ2-7, with D possibly called TRBD1 or TRBD2 (5 bases each). The germline V gene has CDR1 SEHNR and CDR2 FQNEAQ (reference sequence). Trimming cost V 8 bases and J 2 bases, with 13 bases left between them. This CDR3 contains 13 residues. CDR3 DNA sequence: TGTGCCAGCGGGGACCGAATGACCTACGAGCAGTACTTC. This sequence encodes CASGDRMTYEQYF.

This clone was recorded once. The rearrangement joins TRBV5-1 to TRBJ1-2; D is uncertain. Between the trimmed V and J ends, which lost 0 bases and 11 bases, there was a span of 11 bases. The CDR3 sequence is 12 residues long. Germline assignment: CDR1 SGHRS and CDR2 YFSETQ. The DNA of the CDR3 is TGCGCCAGCAGCTTGGAGAATTCCGGATACACCTTC. It translates to CASSLENSGYTF.

CDR3 in amino acids: CASSFTGTGVRFSTDTQYF. CDR3 DNA: TGTGCCAGCAGCTTTACCGGGACAGGGGTTCGATTCAGCACAGATACGCAGTATTTT. V is TRBV7-8 and J is TRBJ2-3; 10 bases align to TRBD1. Germline loops: CDR1 SGHVS, CDR2 FQNEAQ. The CDR3 runs to 19 residues. V was pared by 3 bases and J by 0 bases, with 12 bases of the junction left unmatched.

The J gene is TRBJ2-7, the V gene TRBV27; 7 bases fit TRBD2. The V gene's germline CDR1 is MNHEY and CDR2 SMNVEV (reference sequence). The CDR3 extends over 16 amino acids. The ends lost 5 bases at V and 2 bases at J; junction bases unmatched: 12. CDR3 region: CASSTAGTKTPYEQYF. The CDR3 DNA reads as TGTGCCAGCAGTACGGCCGGGACTAAAACTCCCTACGAGCAGTACTTC.

The chain joins TRBV7-8 to TRBJ2-7, with 8 bases matching TRBD1. Germline CDR1 and CDR2: SGHVS and FQNEAQ. This CDR3 has 15 amino acids. The V gene end was trimmed by 3 bases and the J gene end by 2 bases; junction bases not matched to a gene: 6. In nucleotides, the CDR3 is TGTGCCAGCAGCTTGGCAGGGGGCGCGACCTACGAGCAGTACTTC. Its protein is CASSLAGGATYEQYF.

V usage is TRBV2 and J usage is TRBJ2-5; D is perhaps TRBD2 (6 bases). The end of the DNA is better explained by TRBJ2-7, so the J call may be wrong. Germline V gives CDR1 SNHLY, CDR2 FYNNEI. This CDR3 has 14 amino acids. The CDR3 protein is CASRRDSFSYEQYF. CDR3 nucleotide sequence: TGTGCCAGCAGGAGGGACTCTTTCTCCTACGAGCAGTACTTC.

The V gene is TRBV6-6, the J gene TRBJ2-1; D is ambiguous. The CDR3 has 13 residues. Germline V gives CDR1 MNHNY, CDR2 SVGAGI (reference sequence). V lost 2 bases and J 4 bases, leaving 6 bases between the germline ends. CDR3: CASSYENYNEQFF. For the CDR3, the DNA is TGTGCCAGCAGTTACGAGAATTACAATGAGCAGTTCTTC.

With regard to this clone: The same CDR3 is also encoded by other DNA sequences in this sample. This rearrangement joins TRBV7-3 to TRBJ2-1, with 9 bases matching TRBD1. The junction had 6 bases not matched to a gene; V was cut back by 5 bases and J by 4 bases. The CDR3 contains 15 residues. The germline V gene encodes CDR1 SGHTA and CDR2 FQGTGA. In nucleotides, the CDR3 is TGTGCCAGCAGCCCGGGACAGGGAGGGTACAATGAGCAGTTCTTC. As protein: CASSPGQGGYNEQFF.

This chain joins TRBV23-1 and TRBJ2-7; the D gene is possibly TRBD2 (6 bases). TRBV23-1 is sorted into the ORF group, with uncertain function. Trimming stripped 11 bases from V and 4 bases from J, with 18 bases between. CDR3 size: 13 residues. In DNA form, the CDR3 reads TGCGCCTCGGGAGACAGACTTCCGTACGAGCAGTACTTC. This translates into CASGDRLPYEQYF.

The chain is built from TRBV5-1 and TRBJ2-3; TRBD2 matches 9 bases. This CDR3 region has 16 residues. In germline, CDR1 is SGHRS, CDR2 YFSETQ. The trim removed 3 bases at V and 4 bases at J, leaving 9 bases unmatched. The CDR3 coding sequence is TGCGCCAGCAGCTCAAGGGCGGGAGGGATCCCAGATACGCAGTATTTT. Encoded protein: CASSSRAGGIPDTQYF. Drawing the rest from reference TRBV5-1 and TRBJ2-3, the complete variable domain is KAGVTQTPRYLIKTRGQQVTLSCSPISGHRSVSWYQQTPGQGLQFLFEYFSETQRNKGNFPGRFSGRQFSNSRSEMNVSTLELGDSALYLCASSSRAGGIPDTQYFGPGTRLTVL.

This chain connects TRBV18 to TRBJ2-3; maybe TRBD2 (5 bases). Germline lookup yields CDR1 KGHSH and CDR2 LQKENI. The CDR3 is 17 amino acids. Trimming took 3 bases from V and 0 from J, leaving 16 bases between them. The chain's CDR3 is CASSPSSPIASTDTQYF. Written as DNA, the CDR3 is TGTGCCAGCTCACCGTCTAGCCCGATTGCTAGCACAGATACGCAGTATTTT.

This clone was seen once. The chain carries TRBV30 and TRBJ2-1; D unresolved. With 5 bases removed from V and 0 bases from J, the gap between germline ends came to 17 bases. Germline CDR1 GTSNPN, CDR2 SVGIG (reference sequence). This CDR3 spans 16 amino acids. CDR3 sequence: CAWSRVGKNSYNEQFF. In DNA form, the CDR3 reads TGTGCCTGGTCCCGAGTAGGGAAAAACTCCTACAATGAGCAGTTCTTC.

This sequence joins TRBV6-1 and TRBJ1-2, with D perhaps matching TRBD1 (5 bases). The germline CDR1 and CDR2 sequences are MNHNS and SASEGT. The V gene lost 6 bases and the J gene lost 5 bases, with 19 bases spanning the gap. The CDR3 has 15 residues. In DNA, the CDR3 is TGTGCCAGCAGCCATCGGGACTCGGCCCCTTATGGCTACACCTTC. The encoded protein is CASSHRDSAPYGYTF.

V gene TRBV28 combines with J gene TRBJ2-2, with D tentatively TRBD2 (6 bases). CDR1 is MDHEN and CDR2 is SYDVKM in the germline V gene. This CDR3 spans 13 amino acids. V lost 6 bases and J lost 4, with 9 bases in between. CDR3 in DNA: TGTGCCAGCAGCCAGGGACTCACCGGGGAGCTGTTTTTT. Translation gives CASSQGLTGELFF.

This chain uses TRBV5-1 with TRBJ2-2; weak D call: TRBD1 (5 bases). Germline V gene lookup returns CDR1 SGHRS and CDR2 YFSETQ. The CDR3 extends over 16 amino acids. Trimming cost V 0 bases and J 6 bases, with 15 bases left between them. The CDR3 loop is CASSLEGITWAGELFF. DNA of the CDR3: TGCGCCAGCAGCTTGGAGGGGATTACATGGGCCGGGGAGCTGTTTTTT.

The chain carries TRBV28 and TRBJ1-4, with no clear D. The CDR3 runs to 14 residues. V lost 6 bases to trimming and J lost 5 bases, with 13 bases between them. Germline CDR1 and CDR2: MDHEN and SYDVKM. DNA for the CDR3: TGTGCCAGCAGGTCCGGTGCCCAGAATGAAAAACTGTTTTTT. Amino acids: CASRSGAQNEKLFF.

V is TRBV28 and J is TRBJ2-7; tentatively, D is TRBD2 (5 bases). Trimming took off 8 bases at V and 2 bases at J, with 13 bases between the two ends. Germline values: CDR1 MDHEN, CDR2 SYDVKM. There are 13 residues in the CDR3. The CDR3 DNA reads as TGTGCCAGCGGGGAGCGCGCAGCCTACGAGCAGTACTTC. This translates into CASGERAAYEQYF.